These 28 T cell receptor beta chains share one sample of origin, sequenced in a study of blood T cell repertoires in COVID-19. The assay was immunoSEQ multiplex PCR, and TCRdb's table has in-frame clones only and misses some. The table has 130,000 to 150,000 clones, roughly 90% seen once. The sample was peripheral blood. Source of these receptors: a human donor in a cohort sampled during active COVID-19.

In this sample, this clone turned up once. CDR3 in amino acids: CASSLQRYNEQFF. The CDR3 DNA follows: TGTGCCAGCAGTTTGCAGCGGTACAATGAGCAGTTCTTC. V usage is TRBV28 and J usage is TRBJ2-1; weak D call: TRBD2 (5 bases). Germline CDR1 and CDR2: MDHEN and SYDVKM. The CDR3 spans 13 residues. The V end was cut by 3 bases, the J end by 4 bases, with 7 bases between.

The chain is built from TRBV11-2 and TRBJ1-2; unclear D gene. V lost 0 bases, J lost 2 bases, and 10 bases lay in between. Germline CDR1 is SGHAT and CDR2 is FQNNGV. The CDR3 spans 15 residues. CDR3 region: CASSLDYGRNYGYTF. The CDR3 region has the DNA TGTGCCAGCAGCTTAGACTATGGCAGGAACTATGGCTACACCTTC. Looking up the rest from reference TRBV11-2 and TRBJ1-2 gives the full variable domain: EAGVAQSPRYKIIEKRQSVAFWCNPISGHATLYWYQQILGQGPKLLIQFQNNGVVDDSQLPKDRFSAERLKGVDSTLKIQPAKLEDSAVYLCASSLDYGRNYGYTFGSGTRLTVV.

The gene calls are TRBV27 and TRBJ2-7; D gene ambiguous. The germline V gene has CDR1 MNHEY and CDR2 SMNVEV (reference sequence). Trimming stripped 6 bases from V and 3 bases from J, with 24 bases between. The CDR3 is made up of 17 amino acids. The CDR3 region has the DNA TGTGCCAGCAGGAAGACCCCCGGGTCAGTAGGTGACTACGAGCAGTACTTC. Protein product: CASRKTPGSVGDYEQYF.

The CDR3 DNA reads TGTGCCAGCAGCCAAGCTATTGGGGGCCTTAATTCACCCCTCCACTTT. Its protein product is CASSQAIGGLNSPLHF. This chain links TRBV14 with TRBJ1-6, with TRBD1 as a possible D gene (6 bases). The CDR3 is made up of 16 amino acids. Germline-derived CDR1 and CDR2 are SGHDN and FVKESK. Trimming cost V 1 base and J 6 bases, with 13 bases left between them.

V and J are TRBV18 and TRBJ2-2, with D possibly matching TRBD1 (6 bases). Germline loops: CDR1 KGHSH, CDR2 LQKENI. The CDR3 is 17 amino acids. V lost 8 bases and J lost 0, with 19 bases in between. CDR3 region: CASHRGSAAANTGELFF. DNA for the CDR3: TGTGCCAGCCATAGGGGGTCAGCGGCAGCGAACACCGGGGAGCTGTTTTTT.

The chain combines TRBV19 with TRBJ1-6, with 9 positions matching TRBD1. The V and J ends lost 8 bases and 7 bases, in that order; junction bases with no gene match: 9. CDR3 length equals 15 residues. The V gene's germline CDR1 is LNHDA and CDR2 SQIVND (reference sequence). The CDR3 loop reads CASCSYGTGNSPLHF. CDR3 sequence (DNA): TGTGCCAGTTGCTCGTATGGGACAGGGAATTCACCCCTCCACTTT.

The chain is built from TRBV28 and TRBJ1-1, with a possible D match to TRBD1 (5 bases). The CDR3 is 13 residues long. Germline assignment: CDR1 MDHEN and CDR2 SYDVKM. The ends were cut back, 3 bases at V and 4 bases at J, with 9 bases in the middle. The CDR3 DNA reads as TGTGCCAGCAGTTTTTTAAGGGGCACTGAAGCTTTCTTT. Residues: CASSFLRGTEAFF.

CDR3 DNA: TGTGCCAGCAGCTCCCACAGGGGGCCGGTCGGGGAGCTGTTTTTT. This encodes CASSSHRGPVGELFF. This sequence joins TRBV5-4 and TRBJ2-2, with 9 bases that match TRBD1. J lost 7 bases, V lost 3 bases, and 7 bases had no gene match. The CDR3 covers 15 residues. Germline lookup yields CDR1 SGHNT and CDR2 YYREEE (reference sequence). Using reference TRBV5-4 and TRBJ2-2 for the parts outside the CDR3, the full variable domain is ETGVTQSPTHLIKTRGQQVTLRCSSQSGHNTVSWYQQALGQGPQFIFQYYREEENGRGNFPPRFSGLQFPNYSSELNVNALELDDSALYLCASSSHRGPVGELFFGEGSRLTVL.

V is TRBV11-1 and J is TRBJ2-7, with 7 bases lining up with TRBD2. Unmatched junction bases numbered 5, after V lost 0 bases and J lost 3 bases. This CDR3 is built from 15 residues. CDR1 is SGHAT and CDR2 is FQDESV in the germline V gene (reference sequence). CDR3 residues: CASSLASSGLYEQYF. Written as DNA, the CDR3 is TGTGCCAGCAGCTTAGCCTCTAGCGGACTCTACGAGCAGTACTTC.

The chain has TRBV2 and TRBJ2-7; 10 nucleotides line up with TRBD1. Germline loops: CDR1 SNHLY, CDR2 FYNNEI. The CDR3 covers 14 residues. Trimming at V came to 3 bases and at J to 7 bases, leaving 6 bases not matched to a gene. Here the CDR3 reads CASSDRQGAREQYF. DNA for the CDR3: TGTGCCAGCAGTGATAGACAGGGGGCGCGGGAGCAGTACTTC.

The genes are TRBV20-1 and TRBJ2-1; no definite D call. Germline V gene sequence: CDR1 DFQATT, CDR2 SNEGSKA (reference sequence). The CDR3 runs 10 residues. V gave up 5 bases and J gave up 3 bases, with 2 bases separating them. The CDR3 spells CSALYNEQFF. CDR3 nucleotide sequence: TGCAGTGCTCTCTACAATGAGCAGTTCTTC.

This clone was counted a single time. V usage is TRBV6-5 and J usage is TRBJ2-5; D possibly corresponds to TRBD1 (6 bases). CDR1 is MNHEY, CDR2 SVGAGI, per germline. The CDR3 is 14 amino acids. With 0 bases removed from V and 6 bases from J, the gap between germline ends came to 11 bases. The CDR3 nucleotides read TGTGCCAGCAGTTACTCGCCCAGGGGCAAGACCCAGTACTTC. As protein: CASSYSPRGKTQYF.

The genes are TRBV6-1 and TRBJ2-5, with 8 positions matching TRBD1. CDR3 length: 15 residues. The germline V gene encodes CDR1 MNHNS and CDR2 SASEGT. Trimming at V came to 2 bases and at J to 4 bases, leaving 6 bases not matched to a gene. The CDR3 coding sequence is TGTGCCAGCAGTGAAATCTGGGACAGGAGAGAGACCCAGTACTTC. Translation: CASSEIWDRRETQYF.

This chain uses TRBV7-9 with TRBJ1-1; the D gene is possibly TRBD1 (5 bases). The V and J ends lost 2 bases and 5 bases respectively, with 15 bases between them. Germline CDR1 SEHNR, CDR2 FQNEAQ (reference sequence). CDR3 length equals 15 residues. The CDR3 DNA is TGTGCCAGCAGCTTAACACACAGGAGGGGAACTGAAGCTTTCTTT. It is translated as CASSLTHRRGTEAFF.

This chain links TRBV7-3 with TRBJ2-2; maybe TRBD2 (6 bases). Germline V gene data show CDR1 as SGHTA and CDR2 as FQGTGA. This CDR3 comprises 17 residues. V shed 1 base and J shed 6 bases, with 18 bases lying between them. CDR3 nucleotides: TGTGCCAGCAGCTTAAACCCGACCCTAGCGAGGGCCGGGGAGCTGTTTTTT. Amino acids: CASSLNPTLARAGELFF.

The chain has TRBV11-2 and TRBJ2-5; TRBD1 matches at 9 bases. From germline, CDR1 is SGHAT and CDR2 FQNNGV. J lost 6 bases, V lost 5 bases, and 4 bases had no gene match. The CDR3 consists of 13 residues. The CDR3 bases are TGTGCCAGCAGCAAGGACAGGGGCCAGACCCAGTACTTC. Its protein is CASSKDRGQTQYF.

The chain has TRBV5-6 and TRBJ1-6, with 8 positions matching TRBD1. Germline-derived CDR1 and CDR2 are SGHDT and YYEEEE. The CDR3 runs to 14 residues. The V gene end was trimmed by 3 bases and the J gene end by 7 bases; junction bases not matched to a gene: 3. CDR3 amino acids: CASSWTGLNSPLHF. The CDR3 DNA is TGTGCCAGCAGCTGGACAGGGCTCAATTCACCCCTCCACTTT.

This chain uses TRBV4-2 with TRBJ2-5; 14 bases match TRBD2. Trimming took 1 base from V and 5 from J; bases not matched to a gene: 6. The germline V gene has CDR1 LGHNA and CDR2 YNFKEQ. The length of the CDR3 is 17 residues. This chain's CDR3 is CASSQVTSGGAGETQYF. CDR3 nucleotides: TGTGCCAGCAGCCAAGTGACTAGCGGGGGGGCCGGGGAGACCCAGTACTTC.

V is TRBV5-8 and J is TRBJ2-1, with TRBD2 matching 8 bases. V shed 0 bases, J shed 8 bases, and the junction held 7 bases outside the gene matches. Germline V gene data show CDR1 as SGHTS and CDR2 as YDEGEE. This CDR3 is built from 15 residues. The CDR3 is CASSLVAGGRYEQFF. The CDR3 DNA is TGTGCCAGCAGCTTGGTGGCGGGGGGTCGCTATGAGCAGTTCTTC. The variable domain in full, with the rest retrieved from reference TRBV5-8 and TRBJ2-1, is EAGVTQSPTHLIKTRGQQATLRCSPISGHTSVYWYQQALGLGLQFLLWYDEGEERNRGNFPPRFSGRQFPNYSSELNVNALELEDSALYLCASSLVAGGRYEQFFGPGTRLTVL.

The chain combines TRBV25-1 with TRBJ1-6, with D possibly TRBD1 on 5 matching bases. CDR3 length equals 15 residues. With 3 bases removed from V and 5 bases from J, the gap between germline ends came to 11 bases. The germline V gene has CDR1 MGHDK and CDR2 SYGVNS. CDR3 coding DNA: TGTGCCAGCAGTGAGGGGCAGTTGAATAATTCACCCCTCCACTTT. Its protein product is CASSEGQLNNSPLHF.

The rearrangement links TRBV6-2 or TRBV6-3 to TRBJ2-2; the D is unclear. The germline V gene has CDR1 MNHEY and CDR2 SVGEGT. The V gene lost 5 bases and the J gene lost 2 bases, with 3 bases spanning the gap. CDR3 length: 12 residues. CDR3 sequence: CASSHNTGELFF. CDR3 bases: TGTGCCAGCAGTCATAACACCGGGGAGCTGTTTTTT.

This rearrangement joins TRBV27 to TRBJ2-5; tentative D call: TRBD2 (6 bases). The CDR3 sequence is 18 residues long. V lost 1 base and J 4 bases, leaving 22 bases between the germline ends. Germline V CDR1 and CDR2: MNHEY, SMNVEV (reference sequence). In nucleotides, the CDR3 is TGTGCCAGCAGTTTATACCCCGGGGGTGTTCGGTTAGGAGAGACCCAGTACTTC. Amino acid sequence: CASSLYPGGVRLGETQYF.

The CDR3 DNA is TGTGCCAGCAGCCTGGGGGCGGCGGGAGGGGAGACCCAGTACTTC. This encodes CASSLGAAGGETQYF. The chain recombines TRBV5-4 with TRBJ2-5; TRBD2 matches at 9 bases. The CDR3 is made up of 15 amino acids. CDR1 SGHNT and CDR2 YYREEE come from the germline V gene (reference sequence). V shed 4 bases and J 5 bases; nucleotides not matched to a gene: 9.

The chain has TRBV4-1 and TRBJ1-6, with D perhaps TRBD1 (6 bases). The length of the CDR3 is 16 residues. The V gene lost 4 bases and the J gene lost 7 bases, with 17 bases spanning the gap. Germline V gene sequence: CDR1 MGHRA, CDR2 YSYEKL. CDR3 sequence reads: CASSPTSRTDNSPLHF. CDR3 DNA sequence: TGCGCCAGCAGCCCTACCTCCCGGACAGACAATTCACCCCTCCACTTT.

V and J are TRBV10-3 and TRBJ1-6; a weak D match, TRBD1 (6 bases). There are 15 residues in the CDR3. Germline V lookup: CDR1 ENHRY, CDR2 SYGVKD. Trimming left V 0 bases short and J 7 bases short, with 10 bases between. The CDR3 here is CAISESGQGNSPLHF. In nucleotides, the CDR3 is TGTGCCATCAGTGAGTCCGGGCAGGGGAATTCACCCCTCCACTTT.

This chain links TRBV27 with TRBJ1-4, with unresolved D. Germline V gene data show CDR1 as MNHEY and CDR2 as SMNVEV (reference sequence). V gave up 1 base and J gave up 8 bases, with 11 bases separating them. This CDR3 has 14 amino acids. CDR3 nucleotides: TGTGCCAGCAGTTTATTGCCAAACGGGGAAAAACTGTTTTTT. Its protein is CASSLLPNGEKLFF.

The chain employs TRBV27 and TRBJ1-2, with 7 bases matching TRBD1. The germline gives CDR1 MNHEY, CDR2 SMNVEV (reference sequence). The CDR3 extends over 17 amino acids. J was trimmed by 4 bases and V by 6 bases; bases with no gene match: 17. The CDR3 is CASSPPPTGLGVYGYTF. The CDR3 nucleotides are TGTGCCAGCAGCCCTCCCCCGACAGGGCTGGGGGTCTATGGCTACACCTTC.

The sample holds one count of this clone. V gene TRBV4-2 combines with J gene TRBJ1-1; D gene ambiguous. CDR1 is LGHNA, CDR2 YNFKEQ, per germline. Trimming left V 1 base short and J 10 bases short, with 10 bases between. This CDR3 has 12 residues. CDR3 region: CASSQASGGAFF. In nucleotides, the CDR3 is TGTGCCAGCAGCCAAGCTTCAGGTGGAGCTTTCTTT.